The rows below give T cell receptor beta chains drawn from one sample of a study of blood T cell repertoires in COVID-19. Libraries were prepared by immunoSEQ multiplex PCR; TCRdb keeps only in-frame clonotypes and omits some of them. The data hold 40,000 to 45,000 clones, with approximately 91% observed a single time. Material: peripheral blood. The receptors stem from a human donor in a cohort sampled during active COVID-19. Each CDR3 is given with its conserved first and last residue. A D gene is named only where the DNA matches it firmly. For some rows the clone size is stated as once, few or many, or as a class when expanded; others skip it.

TRBJ1-5 | - | TRBV7-9 | - | TGTGCCAGCAGCTCGAGTTCAGGGAGGGAGAATCAGCCCCAGCATTTT | CASSSSSGRENQPQHF
TRBJ1-2 | once | TRBV30 | - | TGTGCCTGGAGGTACCCGGGGCCCAGGGGCTATGGCTACACCTTC | CAWRYPGPRGYGYTF
TRBJ2-3 | - | TRBV7-3 | TRBD2 | TGTGCCAGCAGCTCCGGGACTAGGATGAGCACAGATACGCAGTATTTT | CASSSGTRMSTDTQYF
TRBJ2-5 | - | TRBV7-3 | TRBD1 | TGTGCCAGCAGCTTAGGGGACAGGGTCGTAGAGACCCAGTACTTC | CASSLGDRVVETQYF
TRBJ1-1 | - | TRBV19 | - | TGTGCCAGTGCCCGAGAGGACACTGAAGCTTTCTTT | CASAREDTEAFF
TRBJ1-4 | once | TRBV7-6 | - | TGTGCCAGCAGCTTAGGGGCATACCGGGACAAAGACGAAAAACTGTTTTTT | CASSLGAYRDKDEKLFF
TRBJ2-3 | - | TRBV7-3 | - | TGTGCCAGCAGCTTAACTCTTACTTCGGGACACTCCACAGATACGCAGTATTTT | CASSLTLTSGHSTDTQYF
TRBJ1-2 | - | TRBV12-1 | - | TGTGCCAGCAGCCCCCACCCAGGGGCAACTAACTATGGCTACACCTTC | CASSPHPGATNYGYTF
TRBJ2-1 | - | TRBV7-3 | TRBD1 | TGTGCCAGCAGCCAGAGGGGGCGAATGGGCTCGGATGAGCAGTTCTTC | CASSQRGRMGSDEQFF
TRBJ2-1 | - | TRBV24-1 | - | TGTGCCACCAGTGATTTGCCATACAATGAGCAGTTCTTC | CATSDLPYNEQFF
TRBJ2-2 | few | TRBV4-2 | TRBD2 | TGTGCCAGCAGCCAAGATGTTAGCGGGGGAACTAACACCGGGGAGCTGTTTTTT | CASSQDVSGGTNTGELFF
TRBJ2-2 | - | TRBV7-9 | - | TGTGCCAGCAGCTTAGACCTAGTCACCGGGGAGCTGTTTTTT | CASSLDLVTGELFF
TRBJ2-3 | - | TRBV12-3/TRBV12-4 | TRBD1 | TGTGCCAGCAGTGACAGGGTCGCAGATACGCAGTATTTT | CASSDRVADTQYF
TRBJ2-7 | - | TRBV28 | TRBD2 | TGTGCCAGCAGTTTGCTAGCGGGGGGGACCTACGAGCAGTACTTC | CASSLLAGGTYEQYF
TRBJ2-1 | - | TRBV7-2 | - | TGTGCCAGCAGCCGGATTCAGGGTTCCCATGAGCAGTTCTTC | CASSRIQGSHEQFF
TRBJ1-2 | - | TRBV3-1/TRBV3-2 | TRBD1 | TGTGCCAGCAGCCAGGGACGGGACAGCTATTTCTATGGCTACACCTTC | CASSQGRDSYFYGYTF
TRBJ2-2 | - | TRBV6-4 | - | TGTGCCAGCAGTGAACAGGGTGAGAACACCGGGGAGCTGTTTTTT | CASSEQGENTGELFF
TRBJ1-5 | - | TRBV27 | TRBD1 | TGTGCCAGCAGGACTCTACAGGGGGGCAGTCAGCCCCAGCATTTT | CASRTLQGGSQPQHF
TRBJ2-3 | once | TRBV4-3 | TRBD2 | TGCGCCAGCAGCCTCTTAGCGGGAGGGCCCGACGGCACAGATACGCAGTATTTT | CASSLLAGGPDGTDTQYF
TRBJ2-1 | - | TRBV21-1 | - | TGTGCCAGCAGCAAAGCGCCGGGACTAGCGGGGGGGGAGCAGTTCTTC | CASSKAPGLAGGEQFF
TRBJ2-2 | - | TRBV2 | - | TGTGCCAGCAGGGCAGGCTCGTCGAACACCGGGGAGCTGTTTTTT | CASRAGSSNTGELFF
TRBJ2-7 | - | TRBV7-9 | - | TGTGCCAGCAGCCAACGGGGGATCGAGCAGTACTTC | CASSQRGIEQYF
TRBJ2-2 | - | TRBV4-1 | - | TGCGCCAGCAGCCCAACCGGGAAACTCTTCACCGGGGAGCTGTTTTTT | CASSPTGKLFTGELFF
TRBJ1-5 | - | TRBV9 | TRBD1 | TGTGCCAGCAGCGTTTCAGGGGGCGGCCAGCCCCAGCATTTT | CASSVSGGGQPQHF
TRBJ1-1 | - | TRBV27 | - | TGTGCCAGCAGGTCGGTCACTGAAGCTTTCTTT | CASRSVTEAFF
TRBJ2-5 | - | TRBV30 | TRBD2 | TGTGCCTGGAGTCTCAGCGGGGCATCTCAAGAGACCCAGTACTTC | CAWSLSGASQETQYF
TRBJ1-6 | few | TRBV4-3 | TRBD1 | TGCGCCGGAGGGCGAGACAGGGAATCTTCACCCCTCCACTTT | CAGGRDRESSPLHF
TRBJ1-1 | few | TRBV15 | - | TGTGCCACCAGCAGAGCTGGACAGACCTACACTGAAGCTTTCTTT | CATSRAGQTYTEAFF
TRBJ2-2 | once | TRBV6-5 | - | TGTGCCAGCAGTCCCAGGTTCGGGGAGCTGTTTTTT | CASSPRFGELFF
TRBJ2-7 | - | TRBV4-3 | TRBD2 | TGCGCCAGCAGCCAAGATGTAGCGGGGGCGTACGAGCAGTACTTC | CASSQDVAGAYEQYF
TRBJ2-2 | - | TRBV4-1 | TRBD2 | TGCGCCAGCAGCCAAGATGGCGGACTAGCCTACGCCGGGGAGCTGTTTTTT | CASSQDGGLAYAGELFF
TRBJ2-2 | - | TRBV11-3 | - | TGTGCCAGCAGCTTAAGCTCTAACACCGGGGAGCTGTTTTTT | CASSLSSNTGELFF
TRBJ2-1 | - | TRBV4-3 | TRBD2 | TGCGCCAGCAGCCAAGGTCTAACTAGCGGGAGCTCCTACAATGAGCAGTTCTTC | CASSQGLTSGSSYNEQFF
TRBJ1-5 | - | TRBV18 | TRBD1 | TGTGCCAGCTCCCGGGACAGAAATCAGCCCCAGCATTTT | CASSRDRNQPQHF
TRBJ2-4 | - | TRBV27 | TRBD2 | TGTGCCAGCAGTTTAGCGCGGGGGGGCAGGAACATTCAGTACTTC | CASSLARGGRNIQYF
TRBJ1-2 | - | TRBV9 | - | TGTGCCAGCAGCGTATTCCACCGGGTTCAAGCTAACTATGGCTACACCTTC | CASSVFHRVQANYGYTF
TRBJ1-1 | - | TRBV7-9 | TRBD1 | TGTGCCAGCAGCACCGGGACAGGGCACACTGAAGCTTTCTTT | CASSTGTGHTEAFF
TRBJ2-2 | once | TRBV30 | - | TGTGCCTGGACCAGGGGACCGAACACCGGGGAGCTGTTTTTT | CAWTRGPNTGELFF
TRBJ2-7 | - | TRBV12-3/TRBV12-4 | - | TGTGCCAGCAGTTCCCTAGGGGGGGACGAGCAGTACTTC | CASSSLGGDEQYF
TRBJ2-7 | - | TRBV10-3 | - | TGTGCCATCAGTGACGACACAATGTCCTACGAGCAGTACTTC | CAISDDTMSYEQYF
TRBJ2-1 | once | TRBV9 | TRBD2 | TGTGCCAGCAGCGTAGGCTCACGGGGCCTAGCGGGGGGGGAGGAGCAGTTCTTC | CASSVGSRGLAGGEEQFF
TRBJ1-1 | - | TRBV2 | - | TGTGCCAGCAGTGAAGGTCGGGGGACTCGAGCTTTCTTT | CASSEGRGTRAFF
TRBJ2-7 | - | TRBV5-1 | TRBD1 | TGCGCCAGCAGTTTGAAATCGGGACAGGGAATTTACGAGCAGTACTTC | CASSLKSGQGIYEQYF
TRBJ2-7 | once | TRBV28 | TRBD1 | TGTGCCAGCAGTATTACCGGGACAGCAGAATACGAGCAGTACTTC | CASSITGTAEYEQYF
TRBJ2-3 | - | TRBV7-2 | TRBD2 | TGTGCCAGCAGCTTAGTTCGCTCTAGCGGGAGGAGGGGCACAGATACGCAGTATTTT | CASSLVRSSGRRGTDTQYF
TRBJ1-5 | - | TRBV18 | - | TGTGCCAGCTCACCCGAGGGGGTCAGGGGAGCTTTTGGTCAGCCCCAGCATTTT | CASSPEGVRGAFGQPQHF
TRBJ2-5 | - | TRBV18 | TRBD2 | TGTGCCAGCTCACCACCCCGAGGGACTAGCGGGAGGAACACTCAAGAGACCCAGTACTTC | CASSPPRGTSGRNTQETQYF
TRBJ2-7 | - | TRBV6-2/TRBV6-3 | TRBD2 | TGTGCCAGCAGTTACTCCAGGACTAGCGGTTCTTACGAGCAGTACTTC | CASSYSRTSGSYEQYF
TRBJ1-5 | few | TRBV6-1 | - | TGTGCCAGCAGCGAAGCAGTAAGAGGCTATCAGCCCCAGCATTTT | CASSEAVRGYQPQHF
TRBJ2-7 | - | TRBV12-5 | TRBD1 | TGTGCTAGTGGTTTGTTACAGGGGGCGGCCGAGCAGTACTTC | CASGLLQGAAEQYF
TRBJ1-1 | - | TRBV10-3 | TRBD1 | TGTGCCATCAGCGCCGGGACAGAGAACACTGAAGCTTTCTTT | CAISAGTENTEAFF
TRBJ1-2 | - | TRBV6-5 | - | TGTGCCAGCAGAGCGGACCCGGAGTCCTACACCTTC | CASRADPESYTF
TRBJ1-1 | - | TRBV7-8 | TRBD1 | TGTGCCAGCAGCTTCCGGACAGGGGCCAGGTGGAACACTGAAGCTTTCTTT | CASSFRTGARWNTEAFF
TRBJ1-1 | - | TRBV6-1 | TRBD1 | TGTGCCAGCAGTGAATTTATCAGGGGGCCCACTGAAGCTTTCTTT | CASSEFIRGPTEAFF
TRBJ1-5 | - | TRBV5-1 | - | TGCGCCAGCGCCCCGGTGATGGGGGCGGGCCAGCCCCAGCATTTT | CASAPVMGAGQPQHF
TRBJ2-1 | - | TRBV11-1 | TRBD2 | TGTGCCAGCAGCTTATTAGCGGGAGAGGGTGAGCAGTTCTTC | CASSLLAGEGEQFF
TRBJ2-1 | - | TRBV5-1 | - | TGCGCCAGCAGCTTGGAGGGGGTGGACAATGAGCAGTTCTTC | CASSLEGVDNEQFF
TRBJ1-6 | - | TRBV10-3 | - | TGTGCCATCAGTGGAAATACAGATAATTCACCCCTCCACTTT | CAISGNTDNSPLHF
TRBJ1-6 | - | TRBV7-2 | TRBD1 | TGTGCCAGCAGCTTAGAGGTGAGGGACAGGGGATCACCCCTCCACTTT | CASSLEVRDRGSPLHF